This T cell receptor (beta chain) derives from a study of CD8 T cells in Susac syndrome. General study results and limits: Within total CD8+ repertoires, some 15 Susac-specific public clones were found, and within CD8+ TEMRA repertoires, roughly 5.

After extraction with the RNeasy kit, roughly 0.45 to 1 ug of the RNA was reverse transcribed using random hexamers. A single record per CDR3 protein comes from TCRdb applying MiXCR to the immunoSEQ multiplex PCR reads. The repertoire holds some 75,000 distinct CDR3 sequences, with approximately 93% as singletons. Comment on this clonotype: Its antigen is undetermined.

The ends were cut back, 4 bases at V and 4 bases at J, with 10 bases in the middle. Germline V gene sequence: CDR1 MNHNS, CDR2 SASEGT. The CDR3 is 13 residues long. The V gene is TRBV6-1, the J gene TRBJ1-1; no firm D call. The sample consisted of CD8+ T cells from PBMCs. This TCR was recovered from a human donor with Susac syndrome. CDR3: CASSVLASTEAFF. Here the CDR3 DNA reads TGTGCCAGCAGTGTCTTGGCGAGCACTGAAGCTTTCTTT.